Below, one T cell receptor (beta chain) is given with its context. Its cognate antigen is unknown. V was clipped by 0 bases and J by 7 bases; unmatched bases: 11. The CDR3 extends over 17 amino acids. CDR1 is SGHAT and CDR2 is FQNNGV in the germline V gene. The data were obtained in a study of a mutant IDH1 vaccine in newly diagnosed glioma. In the study overall: Every participant had undergone radiotherapy, temozolomide, or both before, and most underwent both.

Time point in this sample: week 47, end of study. Topical imiquimod accompanied each vaccine dose, which consisted of 300 ug of mutant IDH1 20-mer peptide. Clones were read by immunoSEQ multiplex PCR, and TCRdb kept only the in-frame ones, dropping some. The data show about 94,000 clones, nearly 90% seen once. The material sequenced was PBMCs, taken from a glioma patient whose treatment included an IDH1 peptide vaccine. This chain connects TRBV11-2 to TRBJ2-1, with 8 bases lining up with TRBD2. The receptor comes from a woman aged 45-65 years with glioma. The CDR3 spells CASSLESGTRKRNEQFF. CDR3 DNA sequence: TGTGCCAGCAGCTTAGAGTCCGGGACTAGAAAACGTAATGAGCAGTTCTTC.